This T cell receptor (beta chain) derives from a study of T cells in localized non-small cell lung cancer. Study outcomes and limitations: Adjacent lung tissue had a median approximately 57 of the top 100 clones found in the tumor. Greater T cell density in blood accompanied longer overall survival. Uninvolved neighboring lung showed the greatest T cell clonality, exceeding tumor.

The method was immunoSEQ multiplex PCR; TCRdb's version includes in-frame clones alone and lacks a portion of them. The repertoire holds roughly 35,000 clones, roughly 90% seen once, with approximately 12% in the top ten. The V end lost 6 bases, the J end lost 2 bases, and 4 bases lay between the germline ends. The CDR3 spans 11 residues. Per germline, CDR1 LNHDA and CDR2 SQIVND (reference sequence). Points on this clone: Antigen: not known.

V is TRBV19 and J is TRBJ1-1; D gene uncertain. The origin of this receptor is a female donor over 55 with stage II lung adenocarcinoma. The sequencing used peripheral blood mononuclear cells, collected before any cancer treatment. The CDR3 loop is CASSRNTEAFF. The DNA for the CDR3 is TGTGCCAGTAGCAGAAACACTGAAGCTTTCTTT.